This entry describes one TCR beta chain. Its antigen is not known. Libraries for TCR beta were made by quantitative 5'-RACE with molecular barcodes. TCRdb re-called the 5' RACE reads with MiXCR, one entry per CDR3 protein. This table holds some 400,000 distinct CDR3 sequences, under 25% found once. The sample belongs to a study of CD8 T cells in ankylosing spondylitis. Study results and caveats: The authors found the disease-linked clones to be CD8+ and relatively rare in peripheral blood. In ankylosing spondylitis blood, a motif of 7 to 9 highly homologous TCR beta variants appeared characteristic. There were earlier reports of some motif variants in reactive arthritis synovial fluid and blood. The authors reported significant enrichment of disease-linked clones in matched ankylosing spondylitis synovial fluid.

The germline gives CDR1 KGHSH, CDR2 LQKENI. The CDR3 spans 15 residues. Between the trimmed V and J ends, which lost 3 bases and 5 bases, there was a span of 16 bases. This chain joins TRBV18 and TRBJ2-5, with TRBD1 as a possible D gene (5 bases). This clonotype was obtained from a male donor with ankylosing spondylitis. Sequencing was done on a sample of blood, either unsorted or a sorted T cell fraction (not recorded which). The CDR3 DNA follows: TGTGCCAGCTCACCGCGGATTTCAGGGTATGAGACCCAGTACTTC. Translation gives CASSPRISGYETQYF.